These T cell receptor beta chains were read from a single sample in a study of T cells in Graves' hyperthyroidism and ophthalmopathy. TCRdb fed the multiplex PCR reads into MiXCR, producing one record per CDR3 protein. The sample shows about 400,000 distinct CDR3 sequences, roughly 13% of them seen only once. Sequencing was done on a sample of blood. The receptors stem from a woman younger than 35 with Graves' hyperthyroidism. The CDR3 runs from the conserved cysteine through the conserved F or W. The D gene is left open where the match is weak. Clone size appears in some rows only: once, few, many, or a class for an expanded clone.

v_call: TRBV5-1
j_call: TRBJ2-3
clone_size: -
d_call: TRBD2
cdr3_nt: TGCGCCAGCAGCTTGGAAGTCGGGGGGAGCACAGATACGCAGTATTTT
cdr3_aa: CASSLEVGGSTDTQYF

v_call: TRBV28
j_call: TRBJ2-7
clone_size: many
d_call: TRBD2
cdr3_nt: TGTGCCAGCAGTTTAGCGGGAGGGCCTCCCTACGAGCAGTACTTC
cdr3_aa: CASSLAGGPPYEQYF

v_call: TRBV6-2/TRBV6-3
j_call: TRBJ2-7
clone_size: -
d_call: TRBD2
cdr3_nt: TGTGCCAGCAGTTCAACTAGCGGGGCGGCCTACGAGCAGTACTTC
cdr3_aa: CASSSTSGAAYEQYF

v_call: TRBV7-9
j_call: TRBJ2-7
clone_size: few
d_call: -
cdr3_nt: TGTGCCAGCAGCTTAGGAGGGTCAGGGGACCTCTACGAGCAGTACTTC
cdr3_aa: CASSLGGSGDLYEQYF

v_call: TRBV28
j_call: TRBJ1-6
clone_size: -
d_call: -
cdr3_nt: TGTGCCAGCAGCCCCGGGAGCTCCTATAATTCACCCCTCCACTTT
cdr3_aa: CASSPGSSYNSPLHF

v_call: TRBV18
j_call: TRBJ2-1
clone_size: many
d_call: TRBD2
cdr3_nt: TGTGCCAGCTCACGTGGGACTAGCGGGGACAATGAGCAGTTCTTC
cdr3_aa: CASSRGTSGDNEQFF

v_call: TRBV7-9
j_call: TRBJ2-3
clone_size: many
d_call: -
cdr3_nt: TGTGCCAGCAGCCCAAAGGCAGATACGCAGTATTTT
cdr3_aa: CASSPKADTQYF

v_call: TRBV5-5
j_call: TRBJ2-2
clone_size: many
d_call: TRBD2
cdr3_nt: TGTGCCAGCAGCTTGGGACTAGCGGGAGGCGCGAACACCGGGGAGCTGTTTTTT
cdr3_aa: CASSLGLAGGANTGELFF

v_call: TRBV20-1
j_call: TRBJ2-3
clone_size: few
d_call: -
cdr3_nt: TGCAGTGCCCCGACCCTCTACACAGATACGCAGTATTTT
cdr3_aa: CSAPTLYTDTQYF

v_call: TRBV10-3
j_call: TRBJ2-7
clone_size: many
d_call: -
cdr3_nt: TGTGCCATCTGGAGACAGGACAGCTCCTACGAGCAGTACTTC
cdr3_aa: CAIWRQDSSYEQYF

v_call: TRBV7-2
j_call: TRBJ2-5
clone_size: many
d_call: TRBD1
cdr3_nt: TGTGCCAGCAGCTACCGCAGGGGGATGGAGACCCAGTACTTC
cdr3_aa: CASSYRRGMETQYF

v_call: TRBV28
j_call: TRBJ2-7
clone_size: many
d_call: -
cdr3_nt: TGTGCCAGCAGTCACCCGACAGGAGGGGTACCCTACGAGCAGTACTTC
cdr3_aa: CASSHPTGGVPYEQYF

v_call: TRBV7-9
j_call: TRBJ2-4
clone_size: many
d_call: TRBD1
cdr3_nt: TGTGCCAGCAGCTCGGGACAGGGGGCTGCCAAAAACATTCAGTACTTC
cdr3_aa: CASSSGQGAAKNIQYF

v_call: TRBV3-1
j_call: TRBJ2-7
clone_size: many
d_call: -
cdr3_nt: TGTGCCAGCAGCCAAGGGACAGACTCCTACGAGCAGTACTTC
cdr3_aa: CASSQGTDSYEQYF

v_call: TRBV7-2
j_call: TRBJ1-1
clone_size: -
d_call: TRBD1
cdr3_nt: TGTGCCAGCAGGCCGGGAGGACAGGGGGAAGCTTTCTTT
cdr3_aa: CASRPGGQGEAFF

v_call: TRBV7-3
j_call: TRBJ2-3
clone_size: -
d_call: -
cdr3_nt: TGTGCCAGCAGCCCGGGTCGGCCGAATACGCAGTATTTT
cdr3_aa: CASSPGRPNTQYF

v_call: TRBV15
j_call: TRBJ1-5
clone_size: many
d_call: TRBD1
cdr3_nt: TGTGCCACCAGCAGAAACAAAAGACAGGGCTGTCAGCCCCAGCATTTT
cdr3_aa: CATSRNKRQGCQPQHF

v_call: TRBV24-1
j_call: TRBJ2-3
clone_size: many
d_call: -
cdr3_nt: TGTGCCACCAGCGGGGACGTCACAGATACGCAGTATTTT
cdr3_aa: CATSGDVTDTQYF

v_call: TRBV5-1
j_call: TRBJ2-5
clone_size: many
d_call: TRBD2
cdr3_nt: TGCGCCAGCAGCACCGGACTAGCGGGAGGGGAGGAGACCCAGTACTTC
cdr3_aa: CASSTGLAGGEETQYF

v_call: TRBV2
j_call: TRBJ2-1
clone_size: many
d_call: TRBD1
cdr3_nt: TGTGCCAGCAGGGGACAGCTCAATGAGCAGTTCTTC
cdr3_aa: CASRGQLNEQFF

v_call: TRBV3-1
j_call: TRBJ2-2
clone_size: -
d_call: -
cdr3_nt: TGTGCCAGCAGCCGTCGACACCAGGGGCCCGGGGAGCTGTTTTTT
cdr3_aa: CASSRRHQGPGELFF

v_call: TRBV7-9
j_call: TRBJ2-2
clone_size: many
d_call: -
cdr3_nt: TGTGCCAGCAGCCATGGGACACTGAACACCGGGGAGCTGTTTTTT
cdr3_aa: CASSHGTLNTGELFF

v_call: TRBV19
j_call: TRBJ1-2
clone_size: -
d_call: -
cdr3_nt: TGTGCCAGTAGTCCCCGTAGGGGTATGGACTATGGCTACACCTTC
cdr3_aa: CASSPRRGMDYGYTF

v_call: TRBV20-1
j_call: TRBJ2-7
clone_size: many
d_call: -
cdr3_nt: TGCAGTGCTAGAGTCCAGCGACCTTTCTCCTACGAGCAGTACTTC
cdr3_aa: CSARVQRPFSYEQYF

v_call: TRBV9
j_call: TRBJ2-3
clone_size: many
d_call: -
cdr3_nt: TGTGCCAGCAGCGTAGCTCGAGCAGATACGCAGTATTTT
cdr3_aa: CASSVARADTQYF

v_call: TRBV12-3/TRBV12-4
j_call: TRBJ1-1
clone_size: many
d_call: -
cdr3_nt: TGTGCCAGCAGTTTCATGGCAGGGAGTATCACTGAAGCTTTCTTT
cdr3_aa: CASSFMAGSITEAFF

v_call: TRBV6-1
j_call: TRBJ1-5
clone_size: many
d_call: TRBD1
cdr3_nt: TGTGCCAGCAGCGTCGGACAGGGTTATCAGCCCCAGCATTTT
cdr3_aa: CASSVGQGYQPQHF

v_call: TRBV11-3
j_call: TRBJ2-3
clone_size: -
d_call: TRBD1
cdr3_nt: TGTGCCAGCAGCTCACAGCTAGGGGGCGGGACAGATACGCAGTATTTT
cdr3_aa: CASSSQLGGGTDTQYF

v_call: TRBV6-1
j_call: TRBJ2-3
clone_size: -
d_call: -
cdr3_nt: TGTGCCAGCAGTGGAAAAATAGCTGCAGATACGCAGTATTTT
cdr3_aa: CASSGKIAADTQYF

v_call: TRBV27
j_call: TRBJ1-1
clone_size: many
d_call: -
cdr3_nt: TGTGCCAGCAGTTTAGTTGGAGGCACTGAAGCTTTCTTT
cdr3_aa: CASSLVGGTEAFF

v_call: TRBV28
j_call: TRBJ2-5
clone_size: -
d_call: -
cdr3_nt: TGTGCCAGCAGTTTATCCGGGGCGACGGGAGAGACCCAGTACTTC
cdr3_aa: CASSLSGATGETQYF

v_call: TRBV19
j_call: TRBJ2-7
clone_size: -
d_call: -
cdr3_nt: TGTGCCAGTAGTTCAACCCACTATTCCCTCGAGCAGTACTTC
cdr3_aa: CASSSTHYSLEQYF

v_call: TRBV29-1
j_call: TRBJ2-3
clone_size: -
d_call: -
cdr3_nt: TGCAGCGTTTCCACAGTAAACACAGATACGCAGTATTTT
cdr3_aa: CSVSTVNTDTQYF